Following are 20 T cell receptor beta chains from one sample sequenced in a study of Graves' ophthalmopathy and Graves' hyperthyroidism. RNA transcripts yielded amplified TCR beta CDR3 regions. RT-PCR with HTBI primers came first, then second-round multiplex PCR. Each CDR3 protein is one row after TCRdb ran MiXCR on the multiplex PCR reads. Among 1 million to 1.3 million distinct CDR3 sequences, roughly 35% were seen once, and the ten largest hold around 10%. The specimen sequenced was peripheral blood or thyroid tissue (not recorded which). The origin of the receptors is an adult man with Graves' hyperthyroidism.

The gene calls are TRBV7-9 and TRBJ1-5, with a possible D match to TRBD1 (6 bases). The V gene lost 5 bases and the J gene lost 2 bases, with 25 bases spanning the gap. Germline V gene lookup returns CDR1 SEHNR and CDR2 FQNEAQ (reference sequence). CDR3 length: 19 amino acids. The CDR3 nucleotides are TGTGCCAGCAGCCGAAACCCAACAGGGTGGGGGGGAGGCAATCAGCCCCAGCATTTT. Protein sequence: CASSRNPTGWGGGNQPQHF.

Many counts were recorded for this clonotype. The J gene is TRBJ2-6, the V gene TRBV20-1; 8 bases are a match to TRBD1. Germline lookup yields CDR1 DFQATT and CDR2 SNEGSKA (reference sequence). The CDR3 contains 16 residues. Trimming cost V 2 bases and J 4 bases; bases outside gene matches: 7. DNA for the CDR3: TGCAGTGCTAGATTCCAGGGGGCTGGAGGGGCCAACGTCCTGACTTTC. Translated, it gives CSARFQGAGGANVLTF.

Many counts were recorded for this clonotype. The CDR3 DNA is TGTGCCAGCAGCGCGGGGAGACTAGCGGGAACCAACGAGCAGTACTTC. Its protein product is CASSAGRLAGTNEQYF. This chain joins TRBV9 and TRBJ2-7; 11 bases fit TRBD2. The CDR3 is made up of 16 amino acids. CDR1 and CDR2 from the germline V gene are SGDLS and YYNGEE. V was pared by 3 bases and J by 5 bases, with 10 bases of the junction left unmatched.

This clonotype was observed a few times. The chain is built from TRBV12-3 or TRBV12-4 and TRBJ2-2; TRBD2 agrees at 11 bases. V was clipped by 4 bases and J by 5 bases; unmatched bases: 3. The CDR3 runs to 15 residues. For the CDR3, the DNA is TGTGCCAGCAGTTCGACTAGCGGGATGACCGGGGAGCTGTTTTTT. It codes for CASSSTSGMTGELFF.

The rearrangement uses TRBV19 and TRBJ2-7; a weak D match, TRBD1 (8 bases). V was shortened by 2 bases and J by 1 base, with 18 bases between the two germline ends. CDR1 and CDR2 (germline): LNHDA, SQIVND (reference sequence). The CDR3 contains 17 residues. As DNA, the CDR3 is TGTGCCAGTAGTATAAGAGCGGGACAGGTGGGATCCTACGAGCAGTACTTC. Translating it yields CASSIRAGQVGSYEQYF. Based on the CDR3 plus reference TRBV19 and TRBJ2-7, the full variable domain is DGGITQSPKYLFRKEGQNVTLSCEQNLNHDAMYWYRQDPGQGLRLIYYSQIVNDFQKGDIAEGYSVSREKKESFPLTVTSAQKNPTAFYLCASSIRAGQVGSYEQYFGPGTRLTVT.

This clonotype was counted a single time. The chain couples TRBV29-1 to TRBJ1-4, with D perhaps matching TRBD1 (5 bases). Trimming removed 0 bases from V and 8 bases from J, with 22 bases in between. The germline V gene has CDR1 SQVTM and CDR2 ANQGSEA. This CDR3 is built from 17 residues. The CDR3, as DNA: TGCAGCGTTGAAGATCGGGGAACAGGACCAAAGGGGGAAAAACTGTTTTTT. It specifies CSVEDRGTGPKGEKLFF. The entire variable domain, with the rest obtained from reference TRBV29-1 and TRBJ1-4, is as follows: SAVISQKPSRDICQRGTSLTIQCQVDSQVTMMFWYRQQPGQSLTLIATANQGSEATYESGFVIDKFPISRPNLTFSTLTVSNMSPEDSSIYLCSVEDRGTGPKGEKLFFGSGTQLSVL.

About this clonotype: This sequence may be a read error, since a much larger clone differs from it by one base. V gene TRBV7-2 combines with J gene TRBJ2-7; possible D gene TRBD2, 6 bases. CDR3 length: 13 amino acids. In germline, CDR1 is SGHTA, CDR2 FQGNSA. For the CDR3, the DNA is TGTTCCAGCAGCGGAGGAGCTCGGGAGGAGCAGTACTTC. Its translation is CSSSGGAREEQYF.

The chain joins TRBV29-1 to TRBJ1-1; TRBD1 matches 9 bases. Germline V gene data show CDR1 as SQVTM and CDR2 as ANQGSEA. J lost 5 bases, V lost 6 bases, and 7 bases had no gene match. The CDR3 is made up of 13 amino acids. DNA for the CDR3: TGCAGCGTCGATGACAGGGGGGTTACTGAAGCTTTCTTT. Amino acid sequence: CSVDDRGVTEAFF.

In nucleotides, the CDR3 is TGTGCCAGCAGTGAAACAGGGGGCTACGAAAAACTGTTTTTT. It translates to CASSETGGYEKLFF. The V call is TRBV25-1, the J call TRBJ1-4; 9 bases agree with TRBD1. Germline assignment: CDR1 MGHDK and CDR2 SYGVNS. CDR3 size: 14 residues. Trimming cost V 2 bases and J 8 bases; bases outside gene matches: 3. Drawing the rest from reference TRBV25-1 and TRBJ1-4, the complete variable domain is EADIYQTPRYLVIGTGKKITLECSQTMGHDKMYWYQQDPGMELHLIHYSYGVNSTEKGDLSSESTVSRIRTEHFPLTLESARPSHTSQYLCASSETGGYEKLFFGSGTQLSVL.

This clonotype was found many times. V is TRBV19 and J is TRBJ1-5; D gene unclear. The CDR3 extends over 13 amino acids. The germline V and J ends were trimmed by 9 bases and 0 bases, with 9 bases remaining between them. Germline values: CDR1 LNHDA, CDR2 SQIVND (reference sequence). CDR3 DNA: TGTGCCAGCAGCTCCAATAGCAATCAGCCCCAGCATTTT. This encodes CASSSNSNQPQHF.

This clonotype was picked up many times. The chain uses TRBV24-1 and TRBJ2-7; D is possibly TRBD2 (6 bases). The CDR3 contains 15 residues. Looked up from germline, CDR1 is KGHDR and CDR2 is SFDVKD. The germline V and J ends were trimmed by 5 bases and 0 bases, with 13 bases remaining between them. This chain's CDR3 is CATSARRESSYEQYF. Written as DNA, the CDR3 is TGTGCCACCAGTGCTCGACGGGAGAGCTCCTACGAGCAGTACTTC.

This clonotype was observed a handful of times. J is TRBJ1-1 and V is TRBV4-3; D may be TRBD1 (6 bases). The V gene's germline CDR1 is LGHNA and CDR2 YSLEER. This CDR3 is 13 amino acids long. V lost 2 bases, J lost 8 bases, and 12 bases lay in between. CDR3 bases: TGCGCCAGCAGCCAACCCTGGACAGAAGAAGCTTTCTTT. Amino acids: CASSQPWTEEAFF.

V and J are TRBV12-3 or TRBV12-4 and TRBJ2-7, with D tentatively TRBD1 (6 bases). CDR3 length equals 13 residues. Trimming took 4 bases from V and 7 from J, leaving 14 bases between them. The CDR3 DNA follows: TGTGCCAGCAGTTACTTTACAGGGCTGGAGCAGTACTTC. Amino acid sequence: CASSYFTGLEQYF.

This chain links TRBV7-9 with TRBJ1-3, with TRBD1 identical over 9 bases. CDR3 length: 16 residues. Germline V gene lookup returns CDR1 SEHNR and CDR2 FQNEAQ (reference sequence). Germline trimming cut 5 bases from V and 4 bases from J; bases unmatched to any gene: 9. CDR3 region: CASSRTQGAAGNTIYF. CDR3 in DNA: TGTGCCAGCAGCCGAACACAGGGGGCAGCCGGAAACACCATATATTTT.

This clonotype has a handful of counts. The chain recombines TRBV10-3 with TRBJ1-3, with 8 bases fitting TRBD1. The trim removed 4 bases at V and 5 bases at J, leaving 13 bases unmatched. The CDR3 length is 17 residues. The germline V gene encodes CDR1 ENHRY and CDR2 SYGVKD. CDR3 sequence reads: CAISALTGQGPRNTIYF. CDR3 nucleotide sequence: TGTGCCATCAGTGCACTAACCGGACAGGGTCCCCGAAACACCATATATTTT.

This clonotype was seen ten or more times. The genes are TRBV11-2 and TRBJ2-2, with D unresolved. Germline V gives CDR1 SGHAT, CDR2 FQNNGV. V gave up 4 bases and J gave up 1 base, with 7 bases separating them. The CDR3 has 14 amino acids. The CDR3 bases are TGTGCCAGCAGCTCCGAAAAGAACACCGGGGAGCTGTTTTTT. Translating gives CASSSEKNTGELFF.

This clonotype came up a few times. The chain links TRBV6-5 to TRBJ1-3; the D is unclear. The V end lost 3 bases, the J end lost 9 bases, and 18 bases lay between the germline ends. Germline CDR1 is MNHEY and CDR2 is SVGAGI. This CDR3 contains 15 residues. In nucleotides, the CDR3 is TGTGCCAGCAGTTATGATTGGTCCCCTTTGGCCACCATATATTTT. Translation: CASSYDWSPLATIYF.

The CDR3 DNA reads TGTGCCAGCAGCCAGGTCTTGACAGGGGAGCTGTTTTTT. It translates to CASSQVLTGELFF. The V gene is TRBV7-2, the J gene TRBJ2-2; no clear D. The V end was cut by 5 bases, the J end by 8 bases, with 12 bases between. The germline V gene encodes CDR1 SGHTA and CDR2 FQGNSA. This CDR3 region has 13 residues.

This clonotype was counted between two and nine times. The CDR3, as DNA: TGTGCCAGTAGTGCACCGCCAACCGCGGGGGGGGAGACCCAGTACTTC. Translating it yields CASSAPPTAGGETQYF. The V and J genes are TRBV19 and TRBJ2-5, with TRBD2 matching over 9 bases. The J segment lost 5 bases and the V segment lost 5 bases, leaving 12 bases of the junction unmatched. There are 16 residues in the CDR3. Per the germline V gene, CDR1 is LNHDA and CDR2 is SQIVND (reference sequence).

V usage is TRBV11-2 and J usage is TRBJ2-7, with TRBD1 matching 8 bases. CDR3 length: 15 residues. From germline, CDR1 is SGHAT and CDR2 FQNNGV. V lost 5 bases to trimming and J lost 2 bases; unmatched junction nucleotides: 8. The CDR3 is CASSQGTGPAYEQYF. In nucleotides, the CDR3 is TGTGCCAGCAGCCAAGGGACAGGACCTGCCTACGAGCAGTACTTC. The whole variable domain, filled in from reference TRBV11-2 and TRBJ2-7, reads EAGVAQSPRYKIIEKRQSVAFWCNPISGHATLYWYQQILGQGPKLLIQFQNNGVVDDSQLPKDRFSAERLKGVDSTLKIQPAKLEDSAVYLCASSQGTGPAYEQYFGPGTRLTVT.